The clone carrying this T cell receptor (beta chain) showed up many times. This record comes from a study of regulatory T cells in long-lasting Graves disease. Germline V gene data show CDR1 as MNHEY and CDR2 as SVGEGT. CDR3 length equals 13 residues. V gave up 6 bases and J gave up 5 bases, with 13 bases separating them. Relying on iRepertoire HTBI primers and Arm-PCR of CDR3 regions, the team built TCR beta libraries. TCRdb analysed the multiplex PCR reads with MiXCR anew, one entry per CDR3 protein. The sample carries more than 350,000 distinct CDR3 sequences, under 15% recorded once. Time point denoted: newly diagnosed GD, antithyroid drugs for less than 3 months. PBMC-extracted RNA yielded the TCR library. The data also belong to a second study, concerning T cells in Graves' hyperthyroidism and ophthalmopathy.

The sequences come from peripheral blood mononuclear cells (PBMCs), collected at new diagnosis, from a patient treated with antithyroid drugs. The genes are TRBV6-2 or TRBV6-3 and TRBJ1-1; unclear D gene. This receptor was taken from a young woman with Graves disease. The CDR3 coding sequence is TGTGCCAGCAGCCCCTTTGTGGAGACTGAAGCTTTCTTT. Translating gives CASSPFVETEAFF.